This entry describes one TCR beta chain. Antigen unknown. Trimming shortened V by 2 bases and J by 3 bases, and 7 bases separated the two germline ends. The CDR3 contains 13 residues. CDR1 and CDR2 (germline): KGHSH, LQKENI. The entry originates in a study of T cell responses to AZD1222 COVID-19 vaccine. Study-wide results and caveats: Unmutated variant regions are reportedly the target of nearly half of TCRs that are spike-specific.

The assay was immunoSEQ multiplex PCR, and TCRdb's table has in-frame clones only and misses some. The sample comprises about 120,000 clones, around 88% of which are singletons, and under 6.5% rests with the top ten. This clonotype originated in an adult who received the AZD1222 COVID-19 vaccine. Specimen: peripheral blood, collected 28 days after the second AZD1222 dose. This sequence joins TRBV18 and TRBJ1-1, with D possibly matching TRBD1 (5 bases). In DNA form, the CDR3 reads TGTGCCAGCTCACCAGGGGCGGACACTGAAGCTTTCTTT. It is translated as CASSPGADTEAFF. Based on the CDR3 plus reference TRBV18 and TRBJ1-1, the full variable domain is NAGVMQNPRHLVRRRGQEARLRCSPMKGHSHVYWYRQLPEEGLKFMVYLQKENIIDESGMPKERFSAEFPKEGPSILRIQQVVRGDSAAYFCASSPGADTEAFFGQGTRLTVV.